Presented here are 19 T cell receptor beta chains from one specimen sequenced in a study of cytomegalovirus exposure and HLA in healthy donors. The PCR made use of 60 Vbeta and 13 Jbeta primers. Sequencing used immunoSEQ multiplex PCR; TCRdb keeps in-frame clones, though not all of them. Of about 140,000 clones in the sample, roughly 76% were seen once. Sequenced: PBMCs. The receptors here all came from a woman between 40 and 55 years old in good health and CMV-seronegative.

CDR3 coding DNA: TGTGCCAGCAGCCTAACAAATCGGTACAGGATAGGTGGCTACACCTTC. Translating gives CASSLTNRYRIGGYTF. The chain employs TRBV4-2 and TRBJ1-2, with D possibly being TRBD1 (5 bases). The CDR3 contains 16 residues. Trimming removed 4 bases from V and 7 bases from J, with 22 bases in between. Per germline, CDR1 LGHNA and CDR2 YNFKEQ.

The chain recombines TRBV7-2 with TRBJ2-3; 9 bases align to TRBD2. Trimming removed 4 bases from V and 3 bases from J; junction bases left unmatched: 11. Per the germline V gene, CDR1 is SGHTA and CDR2 is FQGNSA. CDR3 length: 17 amino acids. The CDR3 DNA reads TGTGCCAGCAGCTCCGCGGGGGGGCCGAGGAGAACAGATACGCAGTATTTT. It specifies CASSSAGGPRRTDTQYF.

The rearrangement joins TRBV9 to TRBJ2-1; D may be TRBD2 (6 bases). Germline V gene sequence: CDR1 SGDLS, CDR2 YYNGEE. This CDR3 has 14 residues. With 3 bases removed from V and 9 bases from J, the gap between germline ends came to 16 bases. This CDR3 reads CASSAGLSVGEQFF. The CDR3 nucleotides read TGTGCCAGCAGCGCGGGACTTTCCGTGGGTGAGCAGTTCTTC. Full variable domain (remainder filled in from reference TRBV9 and TRBJ2-1): DSGVTQTPKHLITATGQRVTLRCSPRSGDLSVYWYQQSLDQGLQFLIQYYNGEERAKGNILERFSAQQFPDLHSELNLSSLELGDSALYFCASSAGLSVGEQFFGPGTRLTVL.

The V call is TRBV10-3, the J call TRBJ1-2; D is uncertain. V was shortened by 0 bases and J by 5 bases, with 13 bases between the two germline ends. The CDR3 covers 15 residues. Germline V CDR1 and CDR2: ENHRY, SYGVKD. The CDR3 protein is CAISESGKYLYGYTF. The CDR3 nucleotides read TGTGCCATCAGTGAGTCTGGCAAGTATTTGTATGGCTACACCTTC.

The chain combines TRBV6-5 with TRBJ2-5; D gene unclear. Germline V lookup: CDR1 MNHEY, CDR2 SVGAGI. V was trimmed by 1 base and J by 8 bases, leaving 5 bases between them. CDR3 length: 11 residues. The CDR3 loop reads CASSYFGTQYF. Written as DNA, the CDR3 is TGTGCCAGCAGTTACTTCGGTACCCAGTACTTC.

The chain is built from TRBV18 and TRBJ1-2, with 10 bases identical to TRBD1. V lost 3 bases and J lost 4; bases outside the gene matches: 5. This CDR3 contains 15 residues. Germline CDR1 is KGHSH and CDR2 is LQKENI. The CDR3 sequence: CASSPSGQGSYGYTF. The CDR3 nucleotides are TGTGCCAGCTCACCTTCGGGACAGGGGTCCTATGGCTACACCTTC. Full variable domain (missing parts from reference TRBV18 and TRBJ1-2): NAGVMQNPRHLVRRRGQEARLRCSPMKGHSHVYWYRQLPEEGLKFMVYLQKENIIDESGMPKERFSAEFPKEGPSILRIQQVVRGDSAAYFCASSPSGQGSYGYTFGSGTRLTVV.

This clone has more than one count but fewer than ten. V gene TRBV4-1 combines with J gene TRBJ1-1; no definite D call. In germline, CDR1 is MGHRA, CDR2 YSYEKL. The V gene lost 0 bases and the J gene lost 3 bases, with 5 bases spanning the gap. The CDR3 loop spans 13 amino acids. For the CDR3, the DNA is TGCGCCAGCAGCCAAGATAGAGACACTGAAGCTTTCTTT. Protein: CASSQDRDTEAFF.

This clone was counted between two and nine times. This sequence joins TRBV28 and TRBJ1-4, with D perhaps matching TRBD1 (6 bases). The germline gives CDR1 MDHEN, CDR2 SYDVKM. The CDR3 covers 15 residues. The germline V and J ends were trimmed by 6 bases and 4 bases, with 15 bases remaining between them. DNA for the CDR3: TGTGCCAGCAGAAAAGGGGGGGGGCTTAATGAAAAACTGTTTTTT. This sequence encodes CASRKGGGLNEKLFF.

This chain links TRBV11-2 with TRBJ2-3; weak D call: TRBD2 (7 bases). The V gene lost 2 bases and the J gene lost 2 bases, with 14 bases spanning the gap. This CDR3 is built from 16 residues. The germline CDR1 and CDR2 sequences are SGHAT and FQNNGV. CDR3 amino acids: CASSLTRGAPTDTQYF. The CDR3 DNA is TGTGCCAGCAGCTTAACACGGGGGGCGCCCACAGATACGCAGTATTTT.

The genes are TRBV4-1 and TRBJ2-2; no clear D gene. CDR1 is MGHRA and CDR2 is YSYEKL in the germline V gene. The CDR3 spans 15 residues. V lost 1 base to trimming and J lost 5 bases, with 11 bases between them. Written as DNA, the CDR3 is TGCGCCAGCAGCCAAGGGAGTATTCGGACCGGGGAGCTGTTTTTT. It encodes CASSQGSIRTGELFF.

This chain connects TRBV28 to TRBJ1-5; a possible D gene is TRBD1 (5 bases). Germline loops: CDR1 MDHEN, CDR2 SYDVKM. The V and J ends lost 5 bases and 0 bases respectively, with 14 bases between them. The CDR3 contains 16 residues. The CDR3: CASSPGLGGSNQPQHF. The CDR3 DNA is TGTGCCAGCAGTCCAGGGCTCGGTGGTAGCAATCAGCCCCAGCATTTT.

This clone was counted between two and nine times. V is TRBV29-1 and J is TRBJ1-1; 7 nucleotides agree with TRBD1. This CDR3 has 19 amino acids. Germline loops: CDR1 SQVTM, CDR2 ANQGSEA. With 6 bases clipped from V and 0 bases from J, the junction kept 22 bases outside the gene matches. DNA of the CDR3: TGCAGCGTCTCACCCCGGGACAGTATAGCTACTAGAATGAACACTGAAGCTTTCTTT. Translation gives CSVSPRDSIATRMNTEAFF.

This sequence joins TRBV28 and TRBJ2-7, with D possibly matching TRBD1 (5 bases). The V end lost 3 bases, the J end lost 3 bases, and 9 bases lay between the germline ends. Germline V CDR1 and CDR2: MDHEN, SYDVKM. This CDR3 comprises 13 residues. The chain's CDR3 is CASSLDRGYEQYV. DNA of the CDR3: TGTGCCAGCAGTTTGGATAGGGGCTACGAGCAGTACGTC.

This clone came up many times. The V and J genes are TRBV6-5 and TRBJ2-6; weak D call: TRBD1 (5 bases). The V and J ends lost 9 bases and 1 base respectively, with 7 bases between them. This CDR3 spans 13 amino acids. Germline assignment: CDR1 MNHEY and CDR2 SVGAGI. The CDR3 loop reads CASQGSGANVLTF. CDR3 DNA sequence: TGTGCCAGTCAGGGATCTGGGGCCAACGTCCTGACTTTC.

This clone turned up a few times. V is TRBV5-6 and J is TRBJ1-1; D is uncertain. Germline CDR1 and CDR2: SGHDT and YYEEEE. V lost 4 bases to trimming and J lost 1 base, with 8 bases between them. CDR3 length equals 13 residues. This CDR3 is CASSRQANTEAFF. CDR3 in DNA: TGTGCCAGCAGCCGCCAAGCGAACACTGAAGCTTTCTTT.

The chain recombines TRBV2 with TRBJ1-2, with D unresolved. Germline CDR1 SNHLY, CDR2 FYNNEI. Trimming removed 1 base at V and 3 bases at J, with 9 bases between. The CDR3 extends over 14 amino acids. The CDR3 region has the DNA TGTGCCAGCAGTGAAGGGGCCCTGGACTATGGCTACACCTTC. It encodes CASSEGALDYGYTF.

J is TRBJ2-4 and V is TRBV5-1; 7 positions agree with TRBD2. Trimming cost V 4 bases and J 0 bases; bases outside gene matches: 7. Germline CDR1 is SGHRS and CDR2 is YFSETQ. CDR3 length: 16 residues. CDR3 nucleotide sequence: TGCGCCAGCAGCCGGGGGGACGGAGTAGCCAAAAACATTCAGTACTTC. Its translation is CASSRGDGVAKNIQYF. The whole variable domain, filled in from reference TRBV5-1 and TRBJ2-4, reads KAGVTQTPRYLIKTRGQQVTLSCSPISGHRSVSWYQQTPGQGLQFLFEYFSETQRNKGNFPGRFSGRQFSNSRSEMNVSTLELGDSALYLCASSRGDGVAKNIQYFGAGTRLSVL.

The J gene is TRBJ1-5, the V gene TRBV5-1; D remains unclear. CDR3 length: 13 amino acids. Germline CDR1 reads SGHRS; CDR2 reads YFSETQ. The V end was cut by 5 bases, the J end by 6 bases, with 12 bases between. CDR3 amino acids: CASSRGEGQPQHF. CDR3 nucleotides: TGCGCCAGCAGTCGTGGGGAGGGTCAGCCCCAGCATTTT.

The chain carries TRBV6-4 and TRBJ2-1; no reliable D call. Deletions cut 2 bases from V and 9 bases from J, with 14 bases between. The CDR3 is 14 residues long. The germline V gene has CDR1 MRHNA and CDR2 SNTAGT. Written as DNA, the CDR3 is TGTGCCAGCAGTGACGCAGACTCCCCCCGTGAGCAGTTCTTC. It codes for CASSDADSPREQFF.